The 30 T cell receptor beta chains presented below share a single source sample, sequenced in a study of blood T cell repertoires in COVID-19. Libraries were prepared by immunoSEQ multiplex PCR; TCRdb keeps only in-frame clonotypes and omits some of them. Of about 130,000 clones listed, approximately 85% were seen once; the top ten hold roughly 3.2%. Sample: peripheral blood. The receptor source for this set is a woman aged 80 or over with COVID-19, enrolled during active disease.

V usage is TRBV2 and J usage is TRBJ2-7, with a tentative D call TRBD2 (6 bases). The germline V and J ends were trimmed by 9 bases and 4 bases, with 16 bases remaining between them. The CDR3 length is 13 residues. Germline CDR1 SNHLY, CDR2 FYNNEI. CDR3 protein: CARGDSGGYEQYF. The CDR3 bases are TGTGCCAGGGGGGATAGCGGAGGATACGAGCAGTACTTC.

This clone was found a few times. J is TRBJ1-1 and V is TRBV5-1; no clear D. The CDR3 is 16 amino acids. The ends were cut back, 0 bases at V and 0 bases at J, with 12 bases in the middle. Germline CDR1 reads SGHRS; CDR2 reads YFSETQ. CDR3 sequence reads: CASSLADLTVNTEAFF. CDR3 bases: TGCGCCAGCAGCTTGGCCGATCTAACGGTGAACACTGAAGCTTTCTTT.

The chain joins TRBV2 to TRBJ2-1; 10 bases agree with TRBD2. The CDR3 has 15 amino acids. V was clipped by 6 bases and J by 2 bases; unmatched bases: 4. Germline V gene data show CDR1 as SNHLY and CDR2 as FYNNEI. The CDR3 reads CASRYLAGAYNEQFF. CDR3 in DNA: TGTGCCAGCAGGTATCTAGCGGGAGCCTACAATGAGCAGTTCTTC.

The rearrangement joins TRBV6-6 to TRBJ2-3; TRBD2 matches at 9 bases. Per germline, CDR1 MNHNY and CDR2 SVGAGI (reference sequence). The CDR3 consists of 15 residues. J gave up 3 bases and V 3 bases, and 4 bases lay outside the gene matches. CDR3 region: CASSYTGLATDTQYF. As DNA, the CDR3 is TGTGCCAGCAGTTATACGGGACTAGCAACAGATACGCAGTATTTT.

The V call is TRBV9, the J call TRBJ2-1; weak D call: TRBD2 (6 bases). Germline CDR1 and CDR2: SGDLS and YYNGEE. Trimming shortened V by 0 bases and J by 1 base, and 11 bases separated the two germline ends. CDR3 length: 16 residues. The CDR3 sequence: CASSVGGGISYNEQFF. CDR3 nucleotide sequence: TGTGCCAGCAGCGTAGGAGGCGGGATATCCTACAATGAGCAGTTCTTC. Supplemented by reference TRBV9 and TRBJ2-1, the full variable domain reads DSGVTQTPKHLITATGQRVTLRCSPRSGDLSVYWYQQSLDQGLQFLIQYYNGEERAKGNILERFSAQQFPDLHSELNLSSLELGDSALYFCASSVGGGISYNEQFFGPGTRLTVL.

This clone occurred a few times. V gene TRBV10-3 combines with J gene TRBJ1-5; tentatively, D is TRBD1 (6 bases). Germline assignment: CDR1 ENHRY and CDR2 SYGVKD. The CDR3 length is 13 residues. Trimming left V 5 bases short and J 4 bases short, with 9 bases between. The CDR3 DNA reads TGTGCCATCAGTAACGACAGGAATCAGCCCCAGCATTTT. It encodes CAISNDRNQPQHF.

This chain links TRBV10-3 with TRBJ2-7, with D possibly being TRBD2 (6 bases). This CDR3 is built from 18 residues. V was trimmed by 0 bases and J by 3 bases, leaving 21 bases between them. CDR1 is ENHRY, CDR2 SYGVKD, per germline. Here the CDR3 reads CAISESPLRRAGHYEQYF. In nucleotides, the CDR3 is TGTGCCATCAGTGAGTCGCCACTCAGGAGGGCGGGGCACTACGAGCAGTACTTC.

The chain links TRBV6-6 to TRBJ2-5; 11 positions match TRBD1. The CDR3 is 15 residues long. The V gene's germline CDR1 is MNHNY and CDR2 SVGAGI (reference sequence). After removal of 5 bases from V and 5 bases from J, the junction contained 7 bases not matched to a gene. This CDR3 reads CASSEAGQGGETQYF. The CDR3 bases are TGTGCCAGCAGTGAGGCGGGACAGGGGGGCGAGACCCAGTACTTC.

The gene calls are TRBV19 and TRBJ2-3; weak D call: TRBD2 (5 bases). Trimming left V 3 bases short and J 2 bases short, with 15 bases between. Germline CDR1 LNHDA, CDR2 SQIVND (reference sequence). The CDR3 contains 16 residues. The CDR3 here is CASSIRRGSLTDTQYF. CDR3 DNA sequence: TGTGCCAGTAGTATTCGACGGGGAAGCCTCACAGATACGCAGTATTTT.

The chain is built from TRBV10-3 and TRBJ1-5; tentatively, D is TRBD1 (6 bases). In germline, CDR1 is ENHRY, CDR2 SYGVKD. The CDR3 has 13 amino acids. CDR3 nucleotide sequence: TGTGCTGTATGGGCAGGGGGCAATCAGCCCCAGCATTTT. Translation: CAVWAGGNQPQHF.

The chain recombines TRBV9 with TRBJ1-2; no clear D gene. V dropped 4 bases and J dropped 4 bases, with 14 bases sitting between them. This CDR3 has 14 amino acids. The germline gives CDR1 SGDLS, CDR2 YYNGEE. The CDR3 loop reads CASSPGGVVYGYTF. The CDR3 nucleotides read TGTGCCAGCAGCCCCGGCGGGGTAGTCTATGGCTACACCTTC.

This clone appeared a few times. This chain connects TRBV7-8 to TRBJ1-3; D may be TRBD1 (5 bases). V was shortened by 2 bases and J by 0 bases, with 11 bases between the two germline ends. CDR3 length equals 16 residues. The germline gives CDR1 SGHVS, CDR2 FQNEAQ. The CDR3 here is CASSLRQPNSGNTIYF. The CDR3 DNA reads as TGTGCCAGCAGCTTAAGACAGCCGAACTCTGGAAACACCATATATTTT.

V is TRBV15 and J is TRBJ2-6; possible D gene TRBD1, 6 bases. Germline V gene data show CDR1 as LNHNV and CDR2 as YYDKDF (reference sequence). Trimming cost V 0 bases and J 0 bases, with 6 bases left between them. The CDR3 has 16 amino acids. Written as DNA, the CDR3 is TGTGCCACCAGCAGAGACAGGGGCTCTGGGGCCAACGTCCTGACTTTC. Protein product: CATSRDRGSGANVLTF.

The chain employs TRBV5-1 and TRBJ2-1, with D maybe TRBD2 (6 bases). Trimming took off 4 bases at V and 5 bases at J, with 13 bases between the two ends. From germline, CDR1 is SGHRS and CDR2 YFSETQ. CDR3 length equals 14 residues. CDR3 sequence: CASSTGRGNNEQFF. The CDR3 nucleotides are TGCGCCAGCAGCACGGGACGGGGGAACAATGAGCAGTTCTTC.

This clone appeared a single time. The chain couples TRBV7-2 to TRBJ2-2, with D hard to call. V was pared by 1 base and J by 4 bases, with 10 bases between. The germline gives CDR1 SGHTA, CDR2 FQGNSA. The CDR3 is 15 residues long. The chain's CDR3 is CASSLVESSTGELFF. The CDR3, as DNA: TGTGCCAGCAGCTTAGTAGAGTCTTCCACCGGGGAGCTGTTTTTT.

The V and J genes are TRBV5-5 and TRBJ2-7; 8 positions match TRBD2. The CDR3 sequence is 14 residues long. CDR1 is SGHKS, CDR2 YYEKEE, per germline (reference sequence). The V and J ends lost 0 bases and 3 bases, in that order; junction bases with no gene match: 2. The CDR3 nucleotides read TGTGCCAGCAGCTTGGCACTAGCGGTCTACGAGCAGTACTTC. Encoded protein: CASSLALAVYEQYF.

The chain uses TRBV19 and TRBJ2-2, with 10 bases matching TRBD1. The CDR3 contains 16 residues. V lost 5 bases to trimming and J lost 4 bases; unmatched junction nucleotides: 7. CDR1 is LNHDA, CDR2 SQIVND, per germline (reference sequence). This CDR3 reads CASSDLRTGGTGELFF. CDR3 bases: TGTGCCAGTAGTGACCTTCGGACAGGGGGCACCGGGGAGCTGTTTTTT.

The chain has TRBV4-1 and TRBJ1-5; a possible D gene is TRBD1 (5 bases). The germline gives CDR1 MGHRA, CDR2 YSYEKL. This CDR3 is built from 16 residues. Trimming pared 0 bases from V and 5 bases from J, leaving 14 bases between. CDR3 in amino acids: CASSQDIGRVDQPQHF. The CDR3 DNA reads TGCGCCAGCAGCCAAGATATCGGCAGGGTCGATCAGCCCCAGCATTTT.

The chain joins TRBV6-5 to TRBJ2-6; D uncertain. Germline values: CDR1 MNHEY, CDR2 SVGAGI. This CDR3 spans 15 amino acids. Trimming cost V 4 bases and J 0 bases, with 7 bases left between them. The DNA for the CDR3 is TGTGCCAGCAGTTCGCCAGGCTCTGGGGCCAACGTCCTGACTTTC. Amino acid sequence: CASSSPGSGANVLTF.

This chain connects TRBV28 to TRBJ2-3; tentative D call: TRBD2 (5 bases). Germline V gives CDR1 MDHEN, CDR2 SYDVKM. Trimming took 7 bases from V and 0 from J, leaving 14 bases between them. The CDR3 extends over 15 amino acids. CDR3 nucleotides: TGTGCCAGCACTAAACCCGGGATAAGCACAGATACGCAGTATTTT. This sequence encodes CASTKPGISTDTQYF.

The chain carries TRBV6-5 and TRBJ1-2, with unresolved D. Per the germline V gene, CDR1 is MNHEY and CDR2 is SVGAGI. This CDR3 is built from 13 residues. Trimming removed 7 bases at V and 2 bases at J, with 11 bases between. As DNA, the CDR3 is TGTGCCAGCAACCGAGCCGGGAACTATGGCTACACCTTC. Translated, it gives CASNRAGNYGYTF.

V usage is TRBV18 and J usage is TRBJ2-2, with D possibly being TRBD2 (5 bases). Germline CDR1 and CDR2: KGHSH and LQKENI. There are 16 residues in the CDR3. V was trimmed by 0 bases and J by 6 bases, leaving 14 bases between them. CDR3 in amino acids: CASSPPSGAAAGELFF. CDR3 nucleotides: TGTGCCAGCTCACCACCGAGCGGAGCAGCCGCCGGGGAGCTGTTTTTT.

Here the CDR3 DNA reads TGTGCCAGCAGTCCGACCCTGACGGGAACCTACGAGCAGTACTTC. This sequence encodes CASSPTLTGTYEQYF. This chain connects TRBV28 to TRBJ2-7; TRBD2 is a possible D gene (5 bases). The CDR3 runs to 15 residues. Germline V gives CDR1 MDHEN, CDR2 SYDVKM. Trimming removed 5 bases from V and 2 bases from J, with 16 bases in between.

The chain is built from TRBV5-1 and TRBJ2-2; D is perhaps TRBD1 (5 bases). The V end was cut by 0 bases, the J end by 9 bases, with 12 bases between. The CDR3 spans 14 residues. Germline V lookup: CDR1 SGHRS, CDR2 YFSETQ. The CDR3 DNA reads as TGCGCCAGCAGCTTGGTCCAGGGCTCCCGGGAGCTGTTTTTT. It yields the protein CASSLVQGSRELFF. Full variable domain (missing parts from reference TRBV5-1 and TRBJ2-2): KAGVTQTPRYLIKTRGQQVTLSCSPISGHRSVSWYQQTPGQGLQFLFEYFSETQRNKGNFPGRFSGRQFSNSRSEMNVSTLELGDSALYLCASSLVQGSRELFFGEGSRLTVL.

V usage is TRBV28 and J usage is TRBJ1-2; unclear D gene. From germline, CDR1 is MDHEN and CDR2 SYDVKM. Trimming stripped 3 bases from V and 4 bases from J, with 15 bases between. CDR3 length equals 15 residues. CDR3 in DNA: TGTGCCAGCAGTTTTAGATCAGCGAAGAGCTATGGCTACACCTTC. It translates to CASSFRSAKSYGYTF.

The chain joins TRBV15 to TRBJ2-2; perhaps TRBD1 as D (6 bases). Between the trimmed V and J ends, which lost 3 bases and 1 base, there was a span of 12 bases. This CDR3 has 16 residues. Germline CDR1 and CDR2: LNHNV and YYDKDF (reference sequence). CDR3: CATSSTDRRNTGELFF. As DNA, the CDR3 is TGTGCCACCAGCAGTACCGACAGGAGGAACACCGGGGAGCTGTTTTTT.

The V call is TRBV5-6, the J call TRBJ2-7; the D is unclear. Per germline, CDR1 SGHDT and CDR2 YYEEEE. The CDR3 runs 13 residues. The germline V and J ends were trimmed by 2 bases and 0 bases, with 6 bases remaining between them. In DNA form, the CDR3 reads TGTGCCAGCAGCTTTTCGGGCTCCTACGAGCAGTACTTC. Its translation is CASSFSGSYEQYF.

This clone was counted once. In nucleotides, the CDR3 is TGCGCCAGCAGCACAGGCCTTGTGCCCAGCTCCTACAATGAGCAGTTCTTC. Translating gives CASSTGLVPSSYNEQFF. The gene calls are TRBV5-1 and TRBJ2-1; tentative D call: TRBD1 (5 bases). The CDR3 loop spans 17 amino acids. Germline V CDR1 and CDR2: SGHRS, YFSETQ. V lost 4 bases and J 0 bases, leaving 17 bases between the germline ends. The variable domain in full, completed from reference TRBV5-1 and TRBJ2-1, reads KAGVTQTPRYLIKTRGQQVTLSCSPISGHRSVSWYQQTPGQGLQFLFEYFSETQRNKGNFPGRFSGRQFSNSRSEMNVSTLELGDSALYLCASSTGLVPSSYNEQFFGPGTRLTVL.

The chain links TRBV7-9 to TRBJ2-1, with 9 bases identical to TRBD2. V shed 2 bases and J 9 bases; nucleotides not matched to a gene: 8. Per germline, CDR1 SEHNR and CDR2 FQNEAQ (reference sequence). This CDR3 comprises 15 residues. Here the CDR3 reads CASSLIAGVDTEQFF. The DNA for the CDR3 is TGTGCCAGCAGCTTAATAGCGGGAGTAGATACTGAGCAGTTCTTC.

The CDR3 sequence: CASKIRDNQETQYF. The CDR3 DNA is TGTGCCAGCAAGATCCGGGACAACCAAGAGACCCAGTACTTC. This chain joins TRBV28 and TRBJ2-5; D is perhaps TRBD1 (6 bases). Deletions cut 7 bases from V and 0 bases from J, with 12 bases between. The CDR3 covers 14 residues. Germline loops: CDR1 MDHEN, CDR2 SYDVKM.